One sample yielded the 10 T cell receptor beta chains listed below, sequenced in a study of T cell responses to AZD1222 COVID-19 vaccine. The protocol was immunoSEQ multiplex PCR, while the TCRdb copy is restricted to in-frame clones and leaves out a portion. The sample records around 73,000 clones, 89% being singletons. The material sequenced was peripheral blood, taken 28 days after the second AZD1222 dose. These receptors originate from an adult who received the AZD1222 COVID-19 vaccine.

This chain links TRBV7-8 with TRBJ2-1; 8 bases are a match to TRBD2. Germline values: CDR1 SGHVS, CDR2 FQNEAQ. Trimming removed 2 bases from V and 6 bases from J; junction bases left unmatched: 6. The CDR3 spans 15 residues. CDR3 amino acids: CASSLTGGSGNEQFF. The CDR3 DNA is TGTGCCAGCAGCTTAACGGGGGGGTCGGGCAATGAGCAGTTCTTC.

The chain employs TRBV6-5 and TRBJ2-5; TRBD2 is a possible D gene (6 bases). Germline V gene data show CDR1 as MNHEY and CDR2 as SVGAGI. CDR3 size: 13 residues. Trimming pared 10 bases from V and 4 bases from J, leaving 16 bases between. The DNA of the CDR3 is TGTGCCACCTCCCGGGCGGGGCCAGAGACCCAGTACTTC. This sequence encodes CATSRAGPETQYF.

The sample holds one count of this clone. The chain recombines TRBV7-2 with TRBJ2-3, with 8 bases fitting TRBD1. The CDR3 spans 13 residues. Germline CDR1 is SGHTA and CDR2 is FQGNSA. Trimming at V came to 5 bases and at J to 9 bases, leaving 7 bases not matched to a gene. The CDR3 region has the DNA TGTGCCAGCAGCGCGGACAGGGTTCAGACGCAGTATTTT. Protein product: CASSADRVQTQYF.

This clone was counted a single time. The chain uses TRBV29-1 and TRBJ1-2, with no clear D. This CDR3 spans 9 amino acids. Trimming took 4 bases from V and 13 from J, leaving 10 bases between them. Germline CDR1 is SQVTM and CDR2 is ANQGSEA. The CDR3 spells CSVGEPVTF. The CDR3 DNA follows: TGCAGCGTTGGGGAGCCAGTCACCTTC.

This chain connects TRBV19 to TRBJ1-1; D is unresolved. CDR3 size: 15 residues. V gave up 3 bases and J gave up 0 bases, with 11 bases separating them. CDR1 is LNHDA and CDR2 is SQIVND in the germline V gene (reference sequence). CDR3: CASSIEAGMNTEAFF. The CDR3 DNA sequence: TGTGCCAGTAGTATCGAGGCAGGAATGAACACTGAAGCTTTCTTT.

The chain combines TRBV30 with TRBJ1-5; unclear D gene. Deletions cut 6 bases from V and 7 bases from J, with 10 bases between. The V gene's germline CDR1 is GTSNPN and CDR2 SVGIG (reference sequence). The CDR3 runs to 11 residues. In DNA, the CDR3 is TGTGCCTGCGGAGTAGGGCAGCCCCAGCATTTT. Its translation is CACGVGQPQHF.

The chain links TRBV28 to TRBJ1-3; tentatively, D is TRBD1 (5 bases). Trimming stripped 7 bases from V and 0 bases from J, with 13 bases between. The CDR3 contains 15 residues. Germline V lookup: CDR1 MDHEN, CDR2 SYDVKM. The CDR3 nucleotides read TGTGCCAGCACGGGTGGGGACGTCTCTGGAAACACCATATATTTT. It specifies CASTGGDVSGNTIYF.

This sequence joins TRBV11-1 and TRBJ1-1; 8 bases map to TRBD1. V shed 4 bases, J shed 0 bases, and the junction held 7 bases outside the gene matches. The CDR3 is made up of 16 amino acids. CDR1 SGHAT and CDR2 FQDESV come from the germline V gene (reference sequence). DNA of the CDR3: TGTGCCAGCAGCTCCCGGGACAGGCCTATGAACACTGAAGCTTTCTTT. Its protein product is CASSSRDRPMNTEAFF.

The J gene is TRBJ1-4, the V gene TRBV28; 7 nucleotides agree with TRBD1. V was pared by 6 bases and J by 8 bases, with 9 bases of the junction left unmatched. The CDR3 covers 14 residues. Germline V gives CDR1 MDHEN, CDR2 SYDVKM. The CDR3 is CASSLRVRGEKLFF. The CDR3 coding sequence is TGTGCCAGCAGCCTCAGGGTCAGGGGGGAAAAACTGTTTTTT.

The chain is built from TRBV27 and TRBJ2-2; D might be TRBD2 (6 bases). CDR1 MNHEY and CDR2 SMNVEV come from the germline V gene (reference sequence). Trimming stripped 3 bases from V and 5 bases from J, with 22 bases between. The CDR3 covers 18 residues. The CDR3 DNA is TGTGCCAGCAGTTTTTTCGGGGAGGTCTTCGGGGGAACCGGGGAGCTGTTTTTT. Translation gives CASSFFGEVFGGTGELFF.